These T cell receptor beta chains were read from a single sample in a study of tumor and adjacent non-tumor tissue in lung cancer. Via MiXCR, TCRdb re-called the multiplex PCR reads, giving one row per CDR3 protein. The table has tens of thousands of distinct CDR3 sequences, around 64% seen once. Sequencing used distant non-tumor lung tissue. These receptors were taken from a man between 65 and 80 years old with non-small cell lung cancer. CDR3s include the opening cysteine and the closing phenylalanine or tryptophan. Fields, in order: J gene, D gene, V gene, clone size, CDR3 protein, CDR3 DNA. D genes are given only for firm matches. Only part of the rows carry a size: once, few, many, or a class if the clone is expanded.

J: TRBJ2-7
D: -
V: TRBV7-9
size: few
CDR3: CASSWVGYEQYF
DNA: TGTGCCAGCAGCTGGGTGGGGTACGAGCAGTACTTC

J: TRBJ2-6
D: -
V: TRBV12-1
size: -
CDR3: CASSSPRGGAWANILTF
DNA: TGTGCCAGCAGCTCCCCCCGAGGGGGCGCATGGGCCAACATCCTGACTTTC

J: TRBJ2-6
D: -
V: TRBV11-2
size: once
CDR3: CASSSRGCSSGANAPTF
DNA: TGTGCCAGCAGCTCCCGGGGGTGTAGCTCTGGGGCCAACGCCCCGACTTTC

J: TRBJ2-1
D: TRBD2
V: TRBV24-1
size: -
CDR3: CSISDYSTSGRSSSYNEQFF
DNA: TGTTCCATCAGTGATTACTCGACTAGCGGGAGGTCCAGCTCCTACAATGAGCAGTTCTTT

J: TRBJ1-5
D: -
V: TRBV20-1
size: -
CDR3: CSASDSQTPSNQPQHF
DNA: TGCAGTGCTAGCGATTCCCAGACCCCTAGCAATCAGCCCCAGCATTTT

J: TRBJ2-7
D: -
V: TRBV10-2
size: -
CDR3: CASSEGETWGQYF
DNA: TGCGCCAGCAGTGAAGGGGAAACTTGGGGGCAGTACTTC

J: TRBJ2-1
D: TRBD2
V: TRBV7-8
size: -
CDR3: CASSPLGRTGLAKNIQFF
DNA: TGTGCCAGCAGCCCCCTGGGCCGCACTGGACTAGCCAAAAACATTCAGTTCTTC

J: TRBJ1-5
D: -
V: TRBV20-1
size: -
CDR3: CSASRLGYQPQHF
DNA: TGCAGTGCTAGTAGGTTGGGGTATCAGCCTCAGCATTTT

J: TRBJ2-3
D: TRBD2
V: TRBV5-6
size: many
CDR3: CASSWGGTGGTDTQYF
DNA: TGTGCCAGCAGCTGGGGGGGAACAGGTGGCACAGATACGCAGTATTTT

J: TRBJ1-4
D: -
V: TRBV18
size: -
CDR3: CASSRDGGANEKLFF
DNA: TGTGCCAGCTCACGAGATGGGGGAGCTAATGAAAAACTGTTTTTT

J: TRBJ1-4
D: -
V: TRBV4-1
size: -
CDR3: CASSPRMGSTNEILFF
DNA: TGCGCCAGCAGCCCCAGGATGGGCTCAACTAATGAAATACTGTTTTTT

J: TRBJ2-3
D: TRBD2
V: TRBV20-1
size: -
CDR3: CNAPAGETDTQYF
DNA: TGCAATGCACCAGCGGGAGAAACAGATACGCAGTATTTT

J: TRBJ2-7
D: TRBD1
V: TRBV6-5
size: -
CDR3: CTSRPDRSSNEQYF
DNA: TGTACCAGCAGGCCGGACAGGAGCTCCAACGAGCAGTACTTC

J: TRBJ2-3
D: TRBD1
V: TRBV12-3/TRBV12-4
size: many
CDR3: CASSLTGGPRRDTQYF
DNA: TGTGCCAGCAGTCTGACAGGGGGCCCTCGAAGGGATACGCAGTATTTT

J: TRBJ1-2
D: -
V: TRBV28
size: -
CDR3: CASFQNGGLNYGYTF
DNA: TGTGCCAGCTTCCAGAATGGGGGGCTCAACTATGGCTACACCTTC

J: TRBJ2-3
D: -
V: TRBV6-1
size: once
CDR3: CASSESHTDTQYF
DNA: TGTGCCAGCAGTGAAAGCCATACAGATACGCAGTATTTT

J: TRBJ2-1
D: TRBD2
V: TRBV5-1
size: -
CDR3: CASSLEIAGVYNEQFF
DNA: TGCGCCAGCAGCTTGGAGATAGCGGGAGTATACAATGAGCAATTCTTC

J: TRBJ2-7
D: -
V: TRBV5-4
size: many
CDR3: CASSWGNSHSYEQYF
DNA: TGTGCCAGCAGCTGGGGGAACAGCCACTCGTACGAGCAGTACTTC

J: TRBJ2-5
D: TRBD2
V: TRBV11-2
size: -
CDR3: CARNLGPLGGVQETQYF
DNA: TGTGCCAGGAACTTAGGTCCCCTGGGGGGGGTTCAAGAGACTCAGTACTTC

J: TRBJ1-6
D: -
V: TRBV3-1
size: few
CDR3: CASSPTGFNSPLHF
DNA: TGTGCCAGCAGCCCTACAGGGTTTAATTCACCCCTCCACTTT

J: TRBJ2-7
D: -
V: TRBV11-2
size: -
CDR3: CASSSQERGSSYEQYF
DNA: TGTGCCAGCAGCTCCCAGGAGAGGGGCAGCTCCTATGAGCAGTACTTC

J: TRBJ2-7
D: -
V: TRBV4-1
size: -
CDR3: CASSQGPTVSSYEQYF
DNA: TGCGCCAGCAGCCAGGGGCCGACCGTAAGCTCCTACGAGCAGTACTTC

J: TRBJ2-6
D: -
V: TRBV6-1
size: once
CDR3: CAISAEDRSGANVLAF
DNA: TGTGCCATCAGTGCCGAGGACAGATCTGGGGCCAACGTCCTGGCTTTC

J: TRBJ1-1
D: TRBD1
V: TRBV20-1
size: -
CDR3: CSARNRDRGGTEAFF
DNA: TGCAGTGCTAGAAACCGGGACAGGGGCGGAACTGAAGCTTTCTTT

J: TRBJ2-7
D: -
V: TRBV5-6
size: many
CDR3: CASSLGPGLLEQYF
DNA: TGTGCCAGCAGCTTGGGGCCAGGGCTTCTCGAGCAGTACTTC

J: TRBJ2-2
D: TRBD2
V: TRBV5-5
size: many
CDR3: CASSLRSLAGMNTGELFF
DNA: TGTGCCAGCAGCCTACGATCGCTAGCGGGGATGAACACCGGGGAGCTGTTTTTT

J: TRBJ2-1
D: -
V: TRBV5-4
size: many
CDR3: CASSRYGPGRDPYNEQFF
DNA: TGTGCCAGCAGCCGGTATGGGCCGGGAAGGGATCCCTACAATGAGCAGTTCTTC

J: TRBJ1-3
D: -
V: TRBV7-9
size: many
CDR3: CASSLAYTIYF
DNA: TGTGCCAGCAGCTTAGCCTACACCATATATTTT

J: TRBJ1-5
D: -
V: TRBV4-2
size: -
CDR3: CTSTQERTGPQHF
DNA: TGTACCAGCACCCAAGAAAGGACCGGGCCCCAGCATTTT

J: TRBJ2-7
D: -
V: TRBV30
size: few
CDR3: CAWSRRPRGKAEQYF
DNA: TGTGCCTGGAGCAGAAGACCGAGAGGAAAAGCCGAGCAGTACTTC

J: TRBJ2-3
D: -
V: TRBV11-2
size: -
CDR3: CARSLGGMSTDTQYF
DNA: TGTGCCAGGAGCTTAGGGGGAATGAGCACAGATACGCAGTATTTT

J: TRBJ2-2
D: -
V: TRBV11-1
size: many
CDR3: CASSSALDSANTGELFF
DNA: TGTGCCAGCAGCTCAGCCTTGGACAGTGCGAACACCGGGGAGCTGTTTTTT

J: TRBJ2-3
D: -
V: TRBV5-1
size: -
CDR3: CASRVTASTDTQYF
DNA: TGCGCCAGTAGGGTCACAGCAAGCACAGATACGCAGTATTTT

J: TRBJ2-7
D: TRBD1
V: TRBV6-5
size: once
CDR3: CSSRQWDSYEQYF
DNA: TGTTCCAGCAGGCAATGGGACAGCTACGAGCAGTACTTT

J: TRBJ2-2
D: TRBD1
V: TRBV7-9
size: -
CDR3: CASSPPGQGGTGELFF
DNA: TGTGCCAGCAGCCCCCCGGGACAGGGGGGAACCGGGGAGCTGTTTTTT

J: TRBJ2-4
D: -
V: TRBV11-2
size: -
CDR3: CASSLLGGSGTEKDENIQYF
DNA: TGTGCCAGTAGTCTTCTCGGAGGTAGCGGGACAGAGAAGGACGAAAACATTCAGTACTTC

J: TRBJ2-7
D: TRBD2
V: TRBV7-9
size: medium-sized
CDR3: CASSQGLAGAHEQYF
DNA: TGTGCCAGCAGCCAGGGACTAGCGGGGGCCCACGAGCAGTACTTC

J: TRBJ2-5
D: -
V: TRBV7-9
size: few
CDR3: CASRQSETQYF
DNA: TGTGCCAGCAGACAGTCGGAGACCCAGTACTTC

J: TRBJ2-5
D: -
V: TRBV6-6
size: many
CDR3: CASSYTLMPSKETQYF
DNA: TGTGCCAGCAGTTACACATTGATGCCTTCTAAAGAGACCCAGTACTTC

J: TRBJ2-1
D: -
V: TRBV11-2
size: few
CDR3: CASCLVGGRQYSYNEQFF
DNA: TGCGCCAGCTGCTTAGTAGGGGGGAGGCAGTACTCCTACAATGAGCAGTTCTTC

J: TRBJ2-7
D: TRBD2
V: TRBV10-3
size: many
CDR3: CASSPSGSYEQYF
DNA: TGTGCCTCCTCACCTAGCGGGAGCTACGAGCAGTACTTC

J: TRBJ2-7
D: TRBD2
V: TRBV5-1
size: -
CDR3: CTSSLAGGRVNEQYF
DNA: TGCACCAGCAGCTTGGCGGGTGGGAGGGTCAACGAGCAGTACTTC

J: TRBJ1-5
D: -
V: TRBV20-1
size: few
CDR3: CSARDRVRVRRDQPQHF
DNA: TGCAGTGCTAGAGATCGGGTCAGGGTGAGGAGGGATCAGCCCCAGCATTTT